This T cell receptor (beta chain) was recovered during a study of T cell changes during pregnancy in multiple sclerosis. Method: immunoSEQ multiplex PCR; TCRdb's copy keeps in-frame clones and lacks some. The table lists more than 35,000 clones, approximately 94% of them singletons, with about 0.39% in the top ten. The TCR sequence derives from a female donor with multiple sclerosis, enrolled in a pregnancy study. The sample was CD4+ T cells from peripheral blood mononuclear cells, taken in the second trimester of pregnancy.

CDR3 nucleotide sequence: TGTGCCACCAGCAGGGAACTAGCGGGGAACTACAATGAGCAGTTCTTC. Its translation: CATSRELAGNYNEQFF. The rearrangement uses TRBV15 and TRBJ2-1; 10 bases map to TRBD2. This CDR3 has 16 residues. The J segment lost 3 bases and the V segment lost 3 bases, leaving 5 bases of the junction unmatched. Germline V gene lookup returns CDR1 LNHNV and CDR2 YYDKDF (reference sequence).